Listed below are T cell receptor beta chains from one sample, sequenced in a study of radiation and T cells in renal cell carcinoma. Method: immunoSEQ multiplex PCR; TCRdb's copy keeps in-frame clones and lacks some. This table has roughly 130,000 clones, 88% appearing once. This specimen was blood, taken from a patient whose treatment included radiotherapy and nephrectomy. These receptors all stem from a woman in her 70s with renal cell carcinoma. CDR3s include the opening cysteine and the closing phenylalanine or tryptophan. The order of the fields is V gene, J gene, D gene, clone size, CDR3 DNA, CDR3 protein. A D gene is named only where the DNA matches it firmly. Size tells how often a clone was seen (once, few, many) or the class of an expanded clone, and some rows leave it out.

TRBV14	TRBJ2-2	-	-	TGTGCCAGCAGCCACCCAGGGAGAACCGGGGAGCTGTTTTTT	CASSHPGRTGELFF
TRBV19	TRBJ1-4	-	-	TGTGCCAGTAGATTAGGGACCGCTGATATTGAAAAACTGTTTTTT	CASRLGTADIEKLFF
TRBV6-1	TRBJ2-7	-	-	TGTGCCACCAGGGACCTCGACTACGAGCAGTACTTC	CATRDLDYEQYF
TRBV7-2	TRBJ2-7	-	-	TGTGCCAGCAGCTTAAGGCCCCAGGACTCCTACGAGCAGTACTTC	CASSLRPQDSYEQYF
TRBV6-1	TRBJ1-6	TRBD1	-	TGTGCCAGCAGTCAAGGCAGCCAGGGACAGGCGAATTCACCCCTCCACTTT	CASSQGSQGQANSPLHF
TRBV11-1	TRBJ1-1	TRBD1	-	TGTGCCAGCAGCTCCGGACAGGGACGCACTAACACTGAAGCTTTCTTT	CASSSGQGRTNTEAFF
TRBV5-4	TRBJ2-7	TRBD1	once	TGTGCCAGCAGCTCAGCCCCGGGACAGGGGACCCACGAGCAGTACTTC	CASSSAPGQGTHEQYF
TRBV18	TRBJ1-1	-	-	TGTGCCAGCTCACCATCCCGGAAAGACACTGAAGCTTTCTTT	CASSPSRKDTEAFF
TRBV10-3	TRBJ1-5	-	-	TGTGCCATCAGCTTTGACCCCAAGAGGTTGGGCAATCAGCCCCAGCATTTT	CAISFDPKRLGNQPQHF
TRBV28	TRBJ1-6	-	-	TGTGCCAGCGTTTTGGGTATGGGGAATGATTCACCCCTCCACTTT	CASVLGMGNDSPLHF
TRBV7-6	TRBJ2-3	-	-	TGTGCCAGCAGCAAAACCGCTCAGGGGAGCACAGATACGCAGTATTTT	CASSKTAQGSTDTQYF
TRBV5-4	TRBJ2-3	-	-	TGTGCCAGCAGCCCAGACCCCGGGACCACGGAGTATTTT	CASSPDPGTTEYF
TRBV6-1	TRBJ1-1	TRBD1	-	TGTGCCAGCAGTGCTTGGGTGCTCGACAGGGTAGTGGACACTGAAGCTTTCTTT	CASSAWVLDRVVDTEAFF
TRBV5-1	TRBJ1-6	-	-	TGCGCCAGCAGCTTGTTGGGTCGGCGGGATAATTCACCCCTCCACTTT	CASSLLGRRDNSPLHF
TRBV19	TRBJ2-1	-	-	TGTGCCAGTAGTATCGGAGGCGCCGGATACAATGAGCAGTTCTTC	CASSIGGAGYNEQFF
TRBV5-1	TRBJ1-6	-	-	TGCGCCAGCAGCTTGGACAGTTTTAATTCACCCCTCCACTTT	CASSLDSFNSPLHF
TRBV2	TRBJ2-7	TRBD1	few	TGTGCCAGCAGTGACCCACAGGGGCTAGTCCCCTACGAGCAGTACTTC	CASSDPQGLVPYEQYF
TRBV2	TRBJ1-5	TRBD1	-	TGTGCCAGCAGGGAGACAGGGGTCATACAGCCCCAGCATTTT	CASRETGVIQPQHF
TRBV4-1	TRBJ2-7	-	-	TGCGCCAGCAGCCTGGGACCCGACACCTACGAGCAGTACTTC	CASSLGPDTYEQYF
TRBV6-5	TRBJ1-2	-	-	TGTGCCAGCAGTTACTCCGCGGCCGGAGCTAACTATGGCTACACCTTC	CASSYSAAGANYGYTF
TRBV6-5	TRBJ2-5	-	once	TGTGCCAGCAGTCGGAACTGGCAAGAGACCCAGTACTTC	CASSRNWQETQYF
TRBV19	TRBJ1-1	-	-	TGTGCCAGTATGGGGTGGAACACTGAAGCTTTCTTT	CASMGWNTEAFF
TRBV5-1	TRBJ2-1	-	-	TGCGCCAGCAGCTTGTTCCCCCAGTACTCGCGTAGCTCCTACAATGAGCAGTTCTTC	CASSLFPQYSRSSYNEQFF
TRBV18	TRBJ1-5	TRBD1	-	TGTGCCAGCTCACCACCGGACAGGGCTAGCAATCAGCCCCAGCATTTT	CASSPPDRASNQPQHF
TRBV4-2	TRBJ1-6	-	-	TGTGCCAGCAGCCCAGGGGTTCTTAATTCACCCCTCCACTTT	CASSPGVLNSPLHF
TRBV6-5	TRBJ1-1	-	-	TGTGCCAGCAGTTACTCGAGAAGGGGAGAAACTGAAGCTTTCTTT	CASSYSRRGETEAFF
TRBV11-3	TRBJ2-2	-	-	TGTGCCAGCAGCTTAGATCCTACCGGGGAGCTGTTTTTT	CASSLDPTGELFF